Below, 25 T cell receptor beta chains from the same sample are listed, as sequenced in a study of blood T cell repertoires in COVID-19. Assay: immunoSEQ multiplex PCR; the TCRdb copy retains only in-frame clones and omits some. The sample has hundreds of thousands of clones; around 80% are singletons. Material for sequencing was PBMCs or T cells enriched from blood (not recorded which). The receptors originated from a woman aged 40 to 55 with acute COVID-19.

The chain carries TRBV4-3 and TRBJ1-1, with D perhaps matching TRBD1 (5 bases). Germline CDR1 reads LGHNA; CDR2 reads YSLEER. The ends were cut back, 0 bases at V and 5 bases at J, with 13 bases in the middle. The CDR3 length is 15 residues. CDR3 bases: TGCGCCAGCAGCCAAGATCAGCGGGGCGAGACTGAAGCTTTCTTT. It codes for CASSQDQRGETEAFF.

The CDR3 bases are TGTGCCACCAGTCGAGGGCAGGAACCTGGAAACACCATATATTTT. Encoded protein: CATSRGQEPGNTIYF. This rearrangement joins TRBV24-1 to TRBJ1-3; unclear D gene. Per the germline V gene, CDR1 is KGHDR and CDR2 is SFDVKD. Trimming left V 6 bases short and J 2 bases short, with 13 bases between. The CDR3 loop spans 15 amino acids.

The chain couples TRBV6-5 to TRBJ1-1, with TRBD1 matching over 8 bases. CDR3 length equals 14 residues. In germline, CDR1 is MNHEY, CDR2 SVGAGI. The J segment lost 3 bases and the V segment lost 7 bases, leaving 7 bases of the junction unmatched. CDR3 amino acids: CASTTGGLYTEAFF. The CDR3 nucleotides read TGTGCCAGCACTACAGGGGGATTGTACACTGAAGCTTTCTTT.

The chain combines TRBV28 with TRBJ1-4; D is possibly TRBD1 (5 bases). The V end lost 2 bases, the J end lost 5 bases, and 15 bases lay between the germline ends. CDR1 and CDR2 (germline): MDHEN, SYDVKM. The CDR3 is made up of 16 amino acids. CDR3 DNA: TGTGCCAGCAGTTTACGGGACGCGGGGCGGAATGAAAAACTGTTTTTT. This gives the protein CASSLRDAGRNEKLFF.

This clone was detected a few times. The rearrangement uses TRBV18 and TRBJ2-5; D might be TRBD1 (6 bases). Germline assignment: CDR1 KGHSH and CDR2 LQKENI. The germline V and J ends were trimmed by 0 bases and 0 bases, with 8 bases remaining between them. The CDR3 consists of 15 residues. The CDR3 coding sequence is TGTGCCAGCTCACCACCGACAGGAGACCAAGAGACCCAGTACTTC. Its protein is CASSPPTGDQETQYF. Combining the CDR3 with reference TRBV18 and TRBJ2-5 gives the whole variable domain NAGVMQNPRHLVRRRGQEARLRCSPMKGHSHVYWYRQLPEEGLKFMVYLQKENIIDESGMPKERFSAEFPKEGPSILRIQQVVRGDSAAYFCASSPPTGDQETQYFGPGTRLLVL.

This chain connects TRBV6-5 to TRBJ1-4; D is possibly TRBD1 (6 bases). V was clipped by 0 bases and J by 7 bases, with 9 bases between them. There are 14 residues in the CDR3. Germline V gene data show CDR1 as MNHEY and CDR2 as SVGAGI. The CDR3 sequence is CASSYSQGVEKLFF. The DNA for the CDR3 is TGTGCCAGCAGTTACTCACAGGGCGTTGAAAAACTGTTTTTT.

The rearrangement links TRBV11-2 to TRBJ1-6; 8 nucleotides agree with TRBD1. CDR3 length: 14 residues. The ends lost 1 base at V and 9 bases at J; junction bases unmatched: 2. CDR1 SGHAT and CDR2 FQNNGV come from the germline V gene. The chain's CDR3 is CASSLGTGSSPLHF. Here the CDR3 DNA reads TGTGCCAGCAGCTTAGGGACAGGGAGTTCACCCCTCCACTTT.

V usage is TRBV4-1 and J usage is TRBJ1-1, with D perhaps TRBD1 (5 bases). The germline V gene has CDR1 MGHRA and CDR2 YSYEKL. The length of the CDR3 is 15 residues. V lost 3 bases and J 0 bases, leaving 11 bases between the germline ends. The CDR3 region is CASSHRGGLNTEAFF. For the CDR3, the DNA is TGCGCCAGCAGCCATAGGGGAGGCTTGAACACTGAAGCTTTCTTT.

The chain uses TRBV11-2 and TRBJ1-5, with 8 bases matching TRBD1. The CDR3 covers 14 residues. With V trimmed by 6 bases and J by 0 bases, 1 base remained unmatched. Germline loops: CDR1 SGHAT, CDR2 FQNNGV. CDR3 DNA: TGTGCCAGCAGTGGACAGGGTAGCAATCAGCCCCAGCATTTT. Translation gives CASSGQGSNQPQHF.

The chain's CDR3 is CAISGGQGYTDTQYF. The CDR3 coding sequence is TGTGCCATCAGTGGAGGACAGGGGTACACAGATACGCAGTATTTT. V usage is TRBV10-3 and J usage is TRBJ2-3, with 9 positions matching TRBD1. The CDR3 length is 15 residues. V lost 4 bases and J lost 2; bases outside the gene matches: 4. Germline CDR1 and CDR2: ENHRY and SYGVKD.

The rearrangement uses TRBV27 and TRBJ2-7; 7 bases match TRBD1. Germline CDR1 is MNHEY and CDR2 is SMNVEV (reference sequence). The CDR3 has 16 amino acids. Unmatched junction bases numbered 11, after V lost 6 bases and J lost 0 bases. Here the CDR3 DNA reads TGTGCCAGCAGGCGAACTGGCGCAGGGGGCTCCTACGAGCAGTACTTC. Protein sequence: CASRRTGAGGSYEQYF.

This clone came up once. The J gene is TRBJ1-1, the V gene TRBV5-1; 7 nucleotides agree with TRBD1. The CDR3 covers 14 residues. The V segment lost 4 bases and the J segment 5 bases; nucleotides outside the gene matches: 8. Germline CDR1 SGHRS, CDR2 YFSETQ. CDR3 DNA sequence: TGCGCCAGCAGCGGAACAGGGGCGCATACTGAAGCTTTCTTT. Its translation is CASSGTGAHTEAFF.

The chain carries TRBV4-3 and TRBJ1-1, with 7 positions matching TRBD1. The germline gives CDR1 LGHNA, CDR2 YSLEER. The CDR3 has 16 residues. J was trimmed by 1 base and V by 0 bases; bases with no gene match: 5. CDR3 sequence: CASSQDLTGANTEAFF. The CDR3 DNA is TGCGCCAGCAGCCAAGATCTTACAGGGGCGAACACTGAAGCTTTCTTT.

The V gene is TRBV19, the J gene TRBJ2-5; D might be TRBD2 (5 bases). The CDR3 totals 14 residues. The V gene's germline CDR1 is LNHDA and CDR2 SQIVND (reference sequence). With 3 bases removed from V and 3 bases from J, the gap between germline ends came to 11 bases. The CDR3: CASSMWGDKETQYF. The CDR3 DNA follows: TGTGCCAGTAGTATGTGGGGAGACAAAGAGACCCAGTACTTC.

The chain uses TRBV5-4 and TRBJ1-3; D is undetermined. The CDR3 is made up of 16 amino acids. The germline V gene encodes CDR1 SGHNT and CDR2 YYREEE (reference sequence). V shed 1 base and J shed 0 bases, with 11 bases lying between them. DNA for the CDR3: TGTGCCAGCAGCTTGAGAGGACGGGACTCTGGAAACACCATATATTTT. Translation: CASSLRGRDSGNTIYF.

This clone was recorded only once. This rearrangement joins TRBV4-1 to TRBJ2-5, with D uncertain. The CDR3 spans 16 residues. Germline V gives CDR1 MGHRA, CDR2 YSYEKL. With 4 bases removed from V and 5 bases from J, the gap between germline ends came to 20 bases. The CDR3 sequence is CASSRLSSQIGETQYF. DNA for the CDR3: TGCGCCAGCAGCCGGCTAAGTTCACAAATCGGGGAGACCCAGTACTTC.

The chain carries TRBV5-1 and TRBJ1-2; TRBD1 is a possible D gene (5 bases). The CDR3 sequence is 14 residues long. V lost 1 base, J lost 10 bases, and 17 bases lay in between. From germline, CDR1 is SGHRS and CDR2 YFSETQ. CDR3: CASSLLQGRAAYTF. CDR3 sequence (DNA): TGCGCCAGCAGCTTGCTTCAGGGCAGGGCGGCCTACACCTTC. The whole variable domain, remainder taken from reference TRBV5-1 and TRBJ1-2, is KAGVTQTPRYLIKTRGQQVTLSCSPISGHRSVSWYQQTPGQGLQFLFEYFSETQRNKGNFPGRFSGRQFSNSRSEMNVSTLELGDSALYLCASSLLQGRAAYTFGSGTRLTVV.

This chain joins TRBV2 and TRBJ2-5; 7 bases are shared with TRBD1. The CDR3 contains 14 residues. V was clipped by 0 bases and J by 3 bases; unmatched bases: 1. Germline V gene data show CDR1 as SNHLY and CDR2 as FYNNEI. The CDR3 bases are TGTGCCAGCAGTGAAGCGACAGGGAAAGAGACCCAGTACTTC. Translation gives CASSEATGKETQYF.

The V gene is TRBV6-5, the J gene TRBJ2-5; D gene ambiguous. Germline lookup yields CDR1 MNHEY and CDR2 SVGAGI. CDR3 length: 13 residues. V lost 7 bases, J lost 0 bases, and 9 bases lay in between. The CDR3: CASTPMNQETQYF. The CDR3 DNA follows: TGTGCCAGCACCCCTATGAACCAAGAGACCCAGTACTTC.

The V gene is TRBV18, the J gene TRBJ1-5, with D perhaps matching TRBD1 (5 bases). CDR1 KGHSH and CDR2 LQKENI come from the germline V gene. Deletions cut 6 bases from V and 0 bases from J, with 12 bases between. The CDR3 totals 15 residues. The CDR3 DNA reads as TGTGCCAGCTCTCTACAGGATAATAGCAATCAGCCCCAGCATTTT. Its protein product is CASSLQDNSNQPQHF.

The chain recombines TRBV10-3 with TRBJ1-2, with 7 nucleotides matching TRBD1. The junction had 13 bases not matched to a gene; V was cut back by 8 bases and J by 1 base. This CDR3 comprises 16 residues. Germline V gene lookup returns CDR1 ENHRY and CDR2 SYGVKD. The CDR3 DNA is TGTGCCATCTTTAGTTTGACAGGGCGAGATAACTATGGCTACACCTTC. Its protein is CAIFSLTGRDNYGYTF.

V and J are TRBV7-8 and TRBJ2-2; TRBD2 might be the D (5 bases). The CDR3 sequence is 13 residues long. The germline V gene has CDR1 SGHVS and CDR2 FQNEAQ. V lost 3 bases and J 7 bases, leaving 9 bases between the germline ends. The CDR3: CASSFSRGGELFF. The CDR3 nucleotides are TGTGCCAGCAGCTTTTCTCGGGGCGGGGAGCTGTTTTTT.

The chain recombines TRBV27 with TRBJ1-1, with 8 bases aligning to TRBD1. CDR3 length: 13 residues. V lost 6 bases to trimming and J lost 4 bases; unmatched junction nucleotides: 4. Germline CDR1 reads MNHEY; CDR2 reads SMNVEV (reference sequence). The CDR3 is CASRRTGPTEAFF. For the CDR3, the DNA is TGTGCCAGCAGGAGGACAGGGCCCACTGAAGCTTTCTTT.

The genes are TRBV5-1 and TRBJ2-2; TRBD1 agrees at 7 bases. V lost 0 bases to trimming and J lost 7 bases; unmatched junction nucleotides: 6. Per the germline V gene, CDR1 is SGHRS and CDR2 is YFSETQ. This CDR3 region has 15 residues. The CDR3 spells CASSLAAGGSGELFF. The DNA for the CDR3 is TGCGCCAGCAGCTTGGCCGCAGGGGGAAGCGGGGAGCTGTTTTTT.

This chain joins TRBV7-9 and TRBJ1-1; D unresolved. The CDR3 totals 12 residues. Germline CDR1 and CDR2: SEHNR and FQNEAQ (reference sequence). Trimming took 1 base from V and 7 from J, leaving 7 bases between them. The CDR3 loop is CASSLEQLEAFF. For the CDR3, the DNA is TGTGCCAGCAGCTTAGAACAGCTTGAAGCTTTCTTT.